Each of the 24 T cell receptor beta chains below was sequenced from the same sample in a study of blood T cells in healthy people across ages. A second about 7 to 11 cycle PCR used barcoded and J-beta primers. TCRdb redid the calling of the 5' RACE reads with MiXCR, one entry per CDR3 protein. The sample has about 800,000 distinct CDR3 sequences; approximately 25% are singletons. These data were likewise used in another study, on T cells of mothers and their children.

The sample was blood. The receptors stem from a boy under 18 in good health.

This chain joins TRBV5-5 and TRBJ2-5; 8 bases line up with TRBD1. The J call may not be correct, given that the DNA end is closer to TRBJ2-7. The CDR3 runs to 14 residues. The germline V gene has CDR1 SGHKS and CDR2 YYEKEE (reference sequence). The CDR3 DNA reads TGTGCCAGCAGCTTGCCGGACAGGGCTGGCGAGCAGTACTTC. Translating it yields CASSLPDRAGEQYF.

This clonotype has more than one count but fewer than ten. The rearrangement links TRBV29-1 to TRBJ2-1, with 14 bases fitting TRBD2. Germline V gene sequence: CDR1 SQVTM, CDR2 ANQGSEA. Trimming removed 3 bases from V and 9 bases from J; junction bases left unmatched: 4. The CDR3 is made up of 14 amino acids. The CDR3 spells CSVDGLAGGIEQFF. The CDR3 DNA follows: TGCAGCGTTGACGGACTAGCGGGAGGTATTGAGCAGTTCTTC.

This clonotype occurred a few times. The DNA is omitted, as the CDR3 cannot be located on it reliably, and the CDR3 follows TCRdb's listing. The chain joins TRBV20-1 to TRBJ1-5; the table gives TRBD1 as D, unverified against the DNA. The V gene's germline CDR1 is DFQATT and CDR2 SNEGSKA (reference sequence). The CDR3 spans 15 residues, counting both ends. The CDR3: CSAKTGGSLWQPQHF.

V and J are TRBV4-1 and TRBJ2-7; 12 nucleotides match TRBD2. The CDR3 consists of 17 residues. From germline, CDR1 is MGHRA and CDR2 YSYEKL. V dropped 0 bases and J dropped 4; count of bases not matched to a gene: 7. The CDR3 DNA reads TGCGCCAGCAGCCAAGAAGTCGGACTAGCGGGAATATACGAGCAGTACTTC. Amino acid sequence: CASSQEVGLAGIYEQYF.

This clonotype appeared a few times. The J gene is TRBJ2-5, the V gene TRBV10-3; D call uncertain. The CDR3 sequence is 17 residues long. V was cut by 3 bases and J by 4 bases, with 21 bases left in between. The germline CDR1 and CDR2 sequences are ENHRY and SYGVKD. In nucleotides, the CDR3 is TGTGCCATCAGTGACCCGGCTGTCGTCCAGCGTGGAGAGACCCAGTACTTC. The encoded protein is CAISDPAVVQRGETQYF.

The sample holds a few counts of this clonotype. This chain joins TRBV15 and TRBJ2-1; tentatively, D is TRBD1 (5 bases). CDR1 and CDR2 (germline): LNHNV, YYDKDF (reference sequence). The V and J ends lost 3 bases and 2 bases respectively, with 14 bases between them. There are 16 residues in the CDR3. For the CDR3, the DNA is TGTGCCACCAGCAGGTACGCAGGGAAGCCCTACAATGAGCAGTTCTTC. This codes for CATSRYAGKPYNEQFF.

This sequence joins TRBV3-1 and TRBJ1-1; no clear D gene. This CDR3 has 15 amino acids. Germline V CDR1 and CDR2: LGHDT, YNNKEL (reference sequence). V lost 3 bases and J 0 bases, leaving 11 bases between the germline ends. CDR3 region: CASSQLGEMNTEAFF. The CDR3 region has the DNA TGTGCCAGCAGCCAGCTTGGGGAGATGAACACTGAAGCTTTCTTT.

The rearrangement links TRBV7-2 to TRBJ2-1; D gene ambiguous. The germline V and J ends were trimmed by 5 bases and 6 bases, with 14 bases remaining between them. CDR3 length: 14 residues. Looked up from germline, CDR1 is SGHTA and CDR2 is FQGNSA. In DNA form, the CDR3 reads TGTGCCAGCAGCCCGGTACGAATTACCAATGAGCAGTTCTTC. This translates into CASSPVRITNEQFF.

This clonotype was counted many times. The J gene is TRBJ1-5, the V gene TRBV12-3 or TRBV12-4; possible D gene TRBD1, 5 bases. This CDR3 is 14 amino acids long. The V end was cut by 2 bases, the J end by 6 bases, with 11 bases between. CDR3 nucleotides: TGTGCCAGCAGTTTACTAGGGGAGGGTCAGCCCCAGCATTTT. Translated, it gives CASSLLGEGQPQHF.

The gene calls are TRBV28 and TRBJ2-5; D possibly corresponds to TRBD1 (5 bases). Trimming took off 2 bases at V and 2 bases at J, with 12 bases between the two ends. The CDR3 covers 15 residues. Germline lookup yields CDR1 MDHEN and CDR2 SYDVKM. The DNA of the CDR3 is TGTGCCAGCAGTTTAGCCCGGACATCTCAAGAGACCCAGTACTTC. It specifies CASSLARTSQETQYF.

This clonotype has more than one count but fewer than ten. This rearrangement joins TRBV29-1 to TRBJ2-5; D possibly corresponds to TRBD2 (5 bases). The J call may not be correct, given that the DNA end is closer to TRBJ2-1. Germline CDR1 and CDR2: SQVTM and ANQGSEA. The CDR3 totals 16 residues. The CDR3 DNA follows: TGCAGCGTTGAAGATAGTAGGAGAGGACTTTGGGGTGAGCAGTTCTTC. Protein: CSVEDSRRGLWGEQFF.

In this sample, this clonotype turned up a few times. The chain recombines TRBV12-3 or TRBV12-4 with TRBJ1-4, with D maybe TRBD1 (6 bases). The CDR3 consists of 16 residues. Trimming removed 5 bases from V and 8 bases from J, with 21 bases in between. The CDR3 DNA follows: TGTGCCAGCAGTCCGGACAGCCTTTCCTTGCAAGAAAAACTGTTTTTT. Its protein is CASSPDSLSLQEKLFF.

This clonotype occurred a few times. The chain recombines TRBV9 with TRBJ2-5, with D tentatively TRBD1 or TRBD2 (5 bases each). Per the germline V gene, CDR1 is SGDLS and CDR2 is YYNGEE. The CDR3 is 15 residues long. V gave up 4 bases and J gave up 4 bases, with 17 bases separating them. The DNA for the CDR3 is TGTGCCAGCAGCCCGAGTGGGGACCGAATAGAGACCCAGTACTTC. This encodes CASSPSGDRIETQYF. The variable domain in full, completed from reference TRBV9 and TRBJ2-5, reads DSGVTQTPKHLITATGQRVTLRCSPRSGDLSVYWYQQSLDQGLQFLIQYYNGEERAKGNILERFSAQQFPDLHSELNLSSLELGDSALYFCASSPSGDRIETQYFGPGTRLLVL.

The table lists this clonotype with many counts. The junction does not match germline at one end; this may be a read error. This chain joins TRBV7-9 and TRBJ2-1; D is ambiguous. The CDR3 contains 12 residues. Germline CDR1 and CDR2: SEHNR and FQNEAQ (reference sequence). The DNA of the CDR3 is TGCGCCAGCAGCCCAAATTACAATGAGCAGTTCTTC. This sequence encodes CASSPNYNEQFF.

This clonotype was counted between two and nine times. This chain connects TRBV28 to TRBJ2-7; TRBD2 aligns across 9 bases. This CDR3 region has 14 residues. Germline V lookup: CDR1 MDHEN, CDR2 SYDVKM. V trimming: 6 bases; J trimming: 5 bases; junction bases outside the gene matches: 8. This CDR3 is CASSLTGTSHEQYF. The CDR3 region has the DNA TGTGCCAGCAGCTTAACCGGGACTAGCCACGAGCAGTACTTC.

The rearrangement joins TRBV30 to TRBJ2-5, with TRBD1 identical over 8 bases. The J call is doubtful: the DNA matches TRBJ2-1 better. This CDR3 has 15 amino acids. CDR1 and CDR2 from the germline V gene are GTSNPN and SVGIG (reference sequence). The CDR3 nucleotides read TGTGCCTGGACTCGCGGACAGGGAATCTACAATGAGCAGTTCTTC. As protein: CAWTRGQGIYNEQFF.

This clonotype was seen more than once but under ten times. J is TRBJ2-5 and V is TRBV6-2 or TRBV6-3; D is perhaps TRBD1 (5 bases). The tail of the sequence fits TRBJ2-7 better, so the J call may be wrong. Germline lookup yields CDR1 MNHEY and CDR2 SVGEGT. CDR3 length equals 15 residues. The CDR3 region is CASSYSITGSYEQYF. CDR3 bases: TGTGCCAGCAGTTACTCTATTACAGGATCCTACGAGCAGTACTTC.

V usage is TRBV6-5 and J usage is TRBJ2-5; TRBD2 agrees at 11 bases. The trim removed 7 bases at V and 1 base at J, leaving 8 bases unmatched. The CDR3 extends over 16 amino acids. Germline V gives CDR1 MNHEY, CDR2 SVGAGI. The CDR3 sequence: CASTILAGVGQETQYF. The CDR3, as DNA: TGTGCCAGCACTATACTAGCGGGGGTCGGCCAAGAGACCCAGTACTTC.

This clonotype showed up many times. The CDR3 reads CASSPHSPGGRIAKNIQYF. The CDR3 DNA sequence: TGTGCCAGCAGCCCACACTCACCGGGAGGTCGAATAGCCAAAAACATTCAGTACTTC. This sequence joins TRBV4-2 and TRBJ2-4, with 7 bases lining up with TRBD2. Germline V gives CDR1 LGHNA, CDR2 YNFKEQ. The CDR3 consists of 19 residues. The J segment lost 0 bases and the V segment lost 4 bases, leaving 15 bases of the junction unmatched.

The chain carries TRBV3-1 and TRBJ1-3; 7 bases are shared with TRBD1. The CDR3 length is 14 residues. V lost 3 bases to trimming and J lost 4 bases; unmatched junction nucleotides: 3. From germline, CDR1 is LGHDT and CDR2 YNNKEL (reference sequence). CDR3 residues: CASSQGGGGNTIYF. Written as DNA, the CDR3 is TGTGCCAGCAGCCAGGGAGGGGGCGGAAACACCATATATTTT.

V gene TRBV20-1 combines with J gene TRBJ2-1; 12 bases are a match to TRBD2. In germline, CDR1 is DFQATT, CDR2 SNEGSKA (reference sequence). Trimming cost V 3 bases and J 10 bases; bases outside gene matches: 13. The CDR3 is 16 residues long. The CDR3 nucleotides read TGCAGTGCTAGGGGCCTGCTAGCGGGGGGGCCGGAGGAGCAGTTCTTC. This sequence encodes CSARGLLAGGPEEQFF.

This clonotype was counted a few times. This rearrangement joins TRBV7-2 to TRBJ2-3; possibly TRBD1 or TRBD2 for D (5 bases each). The CDR3 is made up of 12 amino acids. Germline CDR1 reads SGHTA; CDR2 reads FQGNSA. V was trimmed by 5 bases and J by 8 bases, leaving 11 bases between them. The CDR3 sequence: CASSHGASTQYF. CDR3 in DNA: TGTGCCAGCAGCCACGGGGCTAGTACGCAGTATTTT.

The chain is built from TRBV7-3 and TRBJ2-3; D remains unclear. V lost 5 bases and J 4 bases, leaving 10 bases between the germline ends. The CDR3 contains 13 residues. The germline V gene has CDR1 SGHTA and CDR2 FQGTGA. CDR3 loop: CASSREPSDTQYF. CDR3 bases: TGTGCCAGCAGCCGCGAACCTTCAGATACGCAGTATTTT.

The genes are TRBV28 and TRBJ2-4; 7 nucleotides match TRBD1. V was clipped by 7 bases and J by 0 bases; unmatched bases: 3. Germline-derived CDR1 and CDR2 are MDHEN and SYDVKM. The CDR3 totals 14 residues. The CDR3 spells CASTRTGAKNIQYF. Written as DNA, the CDR3 is TGTGCCAGCACCAGGACAGGAGCCAAAAACATTCAGTACTTC. Filled out from reference TRBV28 and TRBJ2-4, the complete variable domain reads DVKVTQSSRYLVKRTGEKVFLECVQDMDHENMFWYRQDPGLGLRLIYFSYDVKMKEKGDIPEGYSVSREKKERFSLILESASTNQTSMYLCASTRTGAKNIQYFGAGTRLSVL.